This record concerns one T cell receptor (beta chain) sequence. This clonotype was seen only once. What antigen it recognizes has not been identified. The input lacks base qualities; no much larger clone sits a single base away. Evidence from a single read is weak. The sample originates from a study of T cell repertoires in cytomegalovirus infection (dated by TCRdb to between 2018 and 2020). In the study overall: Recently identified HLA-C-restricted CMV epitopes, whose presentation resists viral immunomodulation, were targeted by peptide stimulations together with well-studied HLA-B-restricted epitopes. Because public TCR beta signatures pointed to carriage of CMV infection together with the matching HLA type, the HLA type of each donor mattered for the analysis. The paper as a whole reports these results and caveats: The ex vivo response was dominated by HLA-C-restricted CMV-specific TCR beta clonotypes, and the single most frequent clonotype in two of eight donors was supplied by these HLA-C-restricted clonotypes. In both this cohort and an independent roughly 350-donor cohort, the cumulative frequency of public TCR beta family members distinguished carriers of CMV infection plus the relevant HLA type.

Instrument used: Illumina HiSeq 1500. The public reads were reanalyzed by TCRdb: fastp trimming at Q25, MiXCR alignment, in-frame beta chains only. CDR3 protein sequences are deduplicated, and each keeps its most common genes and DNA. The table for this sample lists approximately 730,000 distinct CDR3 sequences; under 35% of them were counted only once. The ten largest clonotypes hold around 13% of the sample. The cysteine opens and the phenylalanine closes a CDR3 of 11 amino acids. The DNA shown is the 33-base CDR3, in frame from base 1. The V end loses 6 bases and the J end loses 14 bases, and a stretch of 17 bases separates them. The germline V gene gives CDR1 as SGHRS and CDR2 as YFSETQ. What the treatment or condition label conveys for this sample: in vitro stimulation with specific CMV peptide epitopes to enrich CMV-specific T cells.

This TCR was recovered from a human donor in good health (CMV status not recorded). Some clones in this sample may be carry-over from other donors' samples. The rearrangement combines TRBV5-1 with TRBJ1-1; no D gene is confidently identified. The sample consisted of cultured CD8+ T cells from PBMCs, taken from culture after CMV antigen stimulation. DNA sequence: TGCGCCAGCACCTCTTCGGGGTTGAGGTTCTTT. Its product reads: CASTSSGLRFF.